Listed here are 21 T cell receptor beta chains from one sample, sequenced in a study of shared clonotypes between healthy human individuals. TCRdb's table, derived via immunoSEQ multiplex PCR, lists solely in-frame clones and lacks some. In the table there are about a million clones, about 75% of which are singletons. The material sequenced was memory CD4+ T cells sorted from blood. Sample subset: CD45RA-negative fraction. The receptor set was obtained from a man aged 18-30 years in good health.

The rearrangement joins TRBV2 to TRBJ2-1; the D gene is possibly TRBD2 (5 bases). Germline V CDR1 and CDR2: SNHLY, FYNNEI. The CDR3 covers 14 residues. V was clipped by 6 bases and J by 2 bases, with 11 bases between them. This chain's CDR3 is CASRTTGTYNEQFF. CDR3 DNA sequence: TGTGCCAGCAGAACGACGGGAACCTACAATGAGCAGTTCTTC. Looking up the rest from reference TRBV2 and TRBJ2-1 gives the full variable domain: EPEVTQTPSHQVTQMGQEVILRCVPISNHLYFYWYRQILGQKVEFLVSFYNNEISEKSEIFDDQFSVERPDGSNFTLKIRSTKLEDSAMYFCASRTTGTYNEQFFGPGTRLTVL.

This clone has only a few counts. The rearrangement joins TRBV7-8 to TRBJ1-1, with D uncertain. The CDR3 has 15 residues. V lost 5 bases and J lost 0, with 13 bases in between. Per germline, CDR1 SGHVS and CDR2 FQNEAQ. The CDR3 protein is CASSARERMNTEAFF. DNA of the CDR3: TGTGCCAGCAGCGCTAGGGAGAGGATGAACACTGAAGCTTTCTTT.

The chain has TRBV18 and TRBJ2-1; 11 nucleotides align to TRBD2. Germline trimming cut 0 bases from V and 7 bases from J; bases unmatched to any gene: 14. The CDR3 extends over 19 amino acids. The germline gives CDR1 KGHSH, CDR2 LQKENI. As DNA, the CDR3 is TGTGCCAGCTCACCACCGTTTGGCTCACTAGCGGGAGAAGGAAATGAGCAGTTCTTC. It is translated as CASSPPFGSLAGEGNEQFF.

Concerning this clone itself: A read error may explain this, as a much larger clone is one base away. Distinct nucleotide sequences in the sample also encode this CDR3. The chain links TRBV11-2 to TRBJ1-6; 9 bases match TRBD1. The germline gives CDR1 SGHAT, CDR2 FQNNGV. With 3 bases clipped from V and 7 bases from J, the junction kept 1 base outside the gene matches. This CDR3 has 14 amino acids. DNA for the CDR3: TGTGCCAGCAGCTTCGGGACAGGGAATTCACCCCTCCACTTT. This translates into CASSFGTGNSPLHF.

CDR3 sequence reads: CASSGLTDGGGLNNLHF. The CDR3 DNA reads as TGTGCCAGCAGTGGCTTGACGGACGGAGGTGGTTTAAACAACCTCCACTTT. The J gene is TRBJ1-6, the V gene TRBV6-1; D remains ambiguous. The germline gives CDR1 MNHNS, CDR2 SASEGT. The CDR3 is 17 amino acids. Trimming took 4 bases from V and 15 from J, leaving 28 bases between them.

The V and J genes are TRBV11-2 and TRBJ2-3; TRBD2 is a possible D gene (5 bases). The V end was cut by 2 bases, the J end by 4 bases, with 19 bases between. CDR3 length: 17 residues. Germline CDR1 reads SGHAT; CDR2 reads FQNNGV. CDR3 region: CASSLKERGPYPDTQYF. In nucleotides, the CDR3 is TGTGCCAGCAGCTTAAAGGAACGGGGTCCTTACCCAGATACGCAGTATTTT.

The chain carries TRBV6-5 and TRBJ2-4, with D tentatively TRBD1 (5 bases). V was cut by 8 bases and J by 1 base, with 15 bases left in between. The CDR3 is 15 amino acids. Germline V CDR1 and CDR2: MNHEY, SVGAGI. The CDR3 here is CASGKRPGAKNIQYF. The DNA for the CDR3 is TGTGCCAGCGGAAAGCGCCCAGGGGCCAAAAACATTCAGTACTTC.

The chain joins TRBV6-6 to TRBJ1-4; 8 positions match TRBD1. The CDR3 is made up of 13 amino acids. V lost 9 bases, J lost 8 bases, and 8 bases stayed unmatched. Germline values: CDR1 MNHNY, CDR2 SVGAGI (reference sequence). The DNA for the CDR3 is TGTGCCAGTCAAGACAGGGGCGGAGAAAAACTGTTTTTT. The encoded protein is CASQDRGGEKLFF.

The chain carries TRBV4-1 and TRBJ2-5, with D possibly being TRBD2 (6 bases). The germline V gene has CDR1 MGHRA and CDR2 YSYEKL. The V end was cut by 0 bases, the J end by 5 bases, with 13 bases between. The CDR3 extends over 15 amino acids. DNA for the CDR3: TGCGCCAGCAGCCAAGAGGAGGCAGGGAGGGAGACCCAGTACTTC. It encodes CASSQEEAGRETQYF.

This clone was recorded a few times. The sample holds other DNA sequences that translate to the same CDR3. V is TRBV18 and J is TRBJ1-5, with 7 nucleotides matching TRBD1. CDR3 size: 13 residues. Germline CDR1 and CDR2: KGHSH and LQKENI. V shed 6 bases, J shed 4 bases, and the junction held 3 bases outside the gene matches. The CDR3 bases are TGTGCCAGCTCTCGGGACAGTAATCAGCCCCAGCATTTT. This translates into CASSRDSNQPQHF.

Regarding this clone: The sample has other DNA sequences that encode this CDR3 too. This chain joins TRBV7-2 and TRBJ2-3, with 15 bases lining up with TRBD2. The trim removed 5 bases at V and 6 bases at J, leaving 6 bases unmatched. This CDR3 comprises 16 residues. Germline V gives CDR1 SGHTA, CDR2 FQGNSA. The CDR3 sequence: CASSPGLAGGADTQYF. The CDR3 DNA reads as TGTGCCAGCAGCCCAGGACTAGCGGGGGGGGCGGATACGCAGTATTTT. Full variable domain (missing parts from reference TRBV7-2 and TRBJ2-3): GAGVSQSPSNKVTEKGKDVELRCDPISGHTALYWYRQSLGQGLEFLIYFQGNSAPDKSGLPSDRFSAERTGGSVSTLTIQRTQQEDSAVYLCASSPGLAGGADTQYFGPGTRLTVL.

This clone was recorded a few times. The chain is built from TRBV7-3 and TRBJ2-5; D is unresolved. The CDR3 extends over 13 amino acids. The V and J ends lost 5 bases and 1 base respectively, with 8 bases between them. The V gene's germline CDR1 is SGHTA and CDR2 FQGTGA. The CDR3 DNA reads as TGTGCCAGCAGCCCGGAGCCCCAAGAGACCCAGTACTTC. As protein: CASSPEPQETQYF.

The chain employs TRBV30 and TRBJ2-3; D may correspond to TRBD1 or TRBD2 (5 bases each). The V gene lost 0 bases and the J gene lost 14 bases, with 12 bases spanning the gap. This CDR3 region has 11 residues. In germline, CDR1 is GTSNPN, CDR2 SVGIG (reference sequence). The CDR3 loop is CAWSVGAPRYF. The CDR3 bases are TGTGCCTGGAGTGTCGGGGCCCCGCGGTATTTT.

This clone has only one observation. DNA of the CDR3: TGCGCCAGCAGCTTAGACTCATTGAATGAGCAGTTCTTC. Amino acids: CASSLDSLNEQFF. The V and J genes are TRBV5-1 and TRBJ2-1; D is undetermined. The CDR3 loop spans 13 amino acids. Germline V CDR1 and CDR2: SGHRS, YFSETQ. V lost 2 bases and J 7 bases, leaving 10 bases between the germline ends.

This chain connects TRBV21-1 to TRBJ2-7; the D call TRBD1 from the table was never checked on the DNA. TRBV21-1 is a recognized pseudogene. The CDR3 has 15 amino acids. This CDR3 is CASRYRAHPTYEQYF. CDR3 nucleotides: TGTGCCAGCAGGTACAGGGCCCACCCTACCTACGAGCAGTACTTC.

The CDR3 protein is CASSVDRATDTQYF. The DNA of the CDR3 is TGTGCCAGCAGTGTGGACCGTGCCACAGATACGCAGTATTTT. V usage is TRBV6-1 and J usage is TRBJ2-3; no definite D call. V was trimmed by 4 bases and J by 2 bases, leaving 10 bases between them. CDR1 is MNHNS and CDR2 is SASEGT in the germline V gene. The CDR3 has 14 amino acids.

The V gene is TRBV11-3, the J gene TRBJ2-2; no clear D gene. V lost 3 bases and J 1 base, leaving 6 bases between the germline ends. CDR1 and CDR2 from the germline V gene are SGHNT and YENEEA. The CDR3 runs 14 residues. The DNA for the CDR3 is TGTGCCAGCAGCTTGTCGGAGAACACCGGGGAGCTGTTTTTT. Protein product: CASSLSENTGELFF.

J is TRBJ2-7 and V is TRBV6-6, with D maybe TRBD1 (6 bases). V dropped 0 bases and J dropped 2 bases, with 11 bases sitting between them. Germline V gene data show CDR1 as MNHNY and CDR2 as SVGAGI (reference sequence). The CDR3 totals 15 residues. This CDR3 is CASSYSDRSTYEQYF. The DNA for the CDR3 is TGTGCCAGCAGTTACTCCGACAGGTCAACCTACGAGCAGTACTTC.

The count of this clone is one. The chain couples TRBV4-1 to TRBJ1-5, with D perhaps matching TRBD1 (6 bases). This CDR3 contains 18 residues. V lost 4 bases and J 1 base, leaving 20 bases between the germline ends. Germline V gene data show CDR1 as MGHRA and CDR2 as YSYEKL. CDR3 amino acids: CASSRVQSTGSSNQPQHF. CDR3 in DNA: TGCGCCAGCAGCCGAGTTCAAAGTACAGGGTCGAGCAATCAGCCCCAGCATTTT.

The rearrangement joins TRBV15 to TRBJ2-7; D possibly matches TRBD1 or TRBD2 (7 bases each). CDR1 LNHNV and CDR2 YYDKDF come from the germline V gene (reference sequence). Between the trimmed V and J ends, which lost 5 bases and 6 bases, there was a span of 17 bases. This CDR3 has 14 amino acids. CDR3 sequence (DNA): TGTGCCACCAGCCCCCGGGGGGACAGCCCCGAGCAGTACTTC. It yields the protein CATSPRGDSPEQYF. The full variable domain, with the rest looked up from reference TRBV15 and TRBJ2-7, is DAMVIQNPRYQVTQFGKPVTLSCSQTLNHNVMYWYQQKSSQAPKLLFHYYDKDFNNEADTPDNFQSRRPNTSFCFLDIRSPGLGDTAMYLCATSPRGDSPEQYFGPGTRLTVT.

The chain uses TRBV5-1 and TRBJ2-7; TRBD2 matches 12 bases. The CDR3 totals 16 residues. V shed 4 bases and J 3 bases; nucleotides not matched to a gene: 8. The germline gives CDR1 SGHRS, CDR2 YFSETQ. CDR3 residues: CASSVEGLAGIYEQYF. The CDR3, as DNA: TGCGCCAGCAGCGTCGAAGGACTAGCGGGGATCTACGAGCAGTACTTC.